Following are 10 T cell receptor beta chains from one sample sequenced in a study of T cell responses to AZD1222 COVID-19 vaccine. Using immunoSEQ multiplex PCR, the repertoire was profiled, and TCRdb retains in-frame clones only, with some absent. The sample includes 150,000 to 200,000 clones, around 92% of them seen just once. Material: peripheral blood, obtained on day 0 of AZD1222 vaccination. Source of these receptors: an adult in good health.

The rearrangement uses TRBV19 and TRBJ1-1; perhaps TRBD1 as D (6 bases). The CDR3 has 14 amino acids. V lost 3 bases and J lost 1, with 9 bases in between. Germline values: CDR1 LNHDA, CDR2 SQIVND (reference sequence). Here the CDR3 reads CASSIRDKNTEAFF. DNA of the CDR3: TGTGCCAGTAGTATCCGGGACAAGAACACTGAAGCTTTCTTT.

This CDR3 reads CASSLPSGGGGYTF. In nucleotides, the CDR3 is TGTGCCAGCAGCTTACCCTCCGGGGGAGGGGGCTACACCTTC. V gene TRBV7-9 combines with J gene TRBJ1-2, with TRBD1 as a possible D gene (5 bases). Germline values: CDR1 SEHNR, CDR2 FQNEAQ (reference sequence). This CDR3 contains 14 residues. Trimming stripped 2 bases from V and 8 bases from J, with 15 bases between.

The chain uses TRBV5-1 and TRBJ2-5, with D perhaps matching TRBD1 or TRBD2 (6 bases each). CDR1 and CDR2 from the germline V gene are SGHRS and YFSETQ. CDR3 size: 17 residues. Deletions cut 0 bases from V and 4 bases from J, with 19 bases between. This CDR3 is CASSLVRGVGEAETQYF. For the CDR3, the DNA is TGCGCCAGCAGCTTGGTGAGGGGGGTAGGAGAGGCAGAGACCCAGTACTTC.

The chain recombines TRBV4-1 with TRBJ1-4; D gene uncertain. This CDR3 has 14 amino acids. Germline V lookup: CDR1 MGHRA, CDR2 YSYEKL. Trimming pared 4 bases from V and 7 bases from J, leaving 13 bases between. CDR3 nucleotide sequence: TGCGCCAGCAGCCCGGGGAGGGAGGGTGAAAAACTGTTTTTT. Translated: CASSPGREGEKLFF.

The chain recombines TRBV12-5 with TRBJ1-1; D gene uncertain. The length of the CDR3 is 15 residues. The germline V gene encodes CDR1 LGHNT and CDR2 FRNRAP. V dropped 0 bases and J dropped 7 bases, with 15 bases sitting between them. The CDR3 nucleotides read TGTGCTAGTGGTTTGGTACTGGGCCGCCAGCTTGAAGCTTTCTTT. Translation: CASGLVLGRQLEAFF.

The chain carries TRBV27 and TRBJ1-1, with TRBD1 as a possible D gene (5 bases). The CDR3 spans 13 residues. V was cut by 4 bases and J by 4 bases, with 10 bases left in between. Germline V lookup: CDR1 MNHEY, CDR2 SMNVEV (reference sequence). The CDR3 region is CASSSRGPTEAFF. The CDR3, as DNA: TGTGCCAGCAGTTCAAGGGGACCCACTGAAGCTTTCTTT.

V gene TRBV6-5 combines with J gene TRBJ1-4, with D possibly TRBD1 on 6 matching bases. V gave up 7 bases and J gave up 2 bases, with 11 bases separating them. This CDR3 region has 14 residues. The germline V gene has CDR1 MNHEY and CDR2 SVGAGI. Here the CDR3 reads CASIRGQTNEKLFF. The CDR3 nucleotides are TGTGCCAGCATACGGGGGCAGACTAATGAAAAACTGTTTTTT.

CDR3 in DNA: TGTGCCAGCAGTGTCACAGGGATTAGAGGCTACACCTTC. This translates into CASSVTGIRGYTF. J is TRBJ1-2 and V is TRBV12-3 or TRBV12-4; tentatively, D is TRBD1 (6 bases). The CDR3 is made up of 13 amino acids. V lost 5 bases and J 8 bases, leaving 15 bases between the germline ends.

The chain links TRBV2 to TRBJ1-5, with D possibly being TRBD1 (6 bases). The V and J ends lost 6 bases and 5 bases respectively, with 17 bases between them. The CDR3 runs to 15 residues. The V gene's germline CDR1 is SNHLY and CDR2 FYNNEI. The CDR3 region is CASSEMGGAYQPQHF. The DNA of the CDR3 is TGTGCCAGCAGCGAAATGGGGGGCGCGTATCAGCCCCAGCATTTT.

V gene TRBV7-6 combines with J gene TRBJ2-1; D unresolved. Deletions cut 4 bases from V and 5 bases from J, with 12 bases between. Germline CDR1 and CDR2: SGHVS and FNYEAQ. The CDR3 extends over 14 amino acids. The CDR3 sequence: CASSWESVDNEQFF. CDR3 DNA: TGTGCCAGCAGCTGGGAATCGGTGGACAATGAGCAGTTCTTC.